One sample yielded the 28 T cell receptor beta chains listed below, sequenced in a study of T-cell memory formation after mild COVID-19. TCRdb reanalysed the 5' RACE reads using MiXCR and keeps one entry per CDR3 protein. Seen here are hundreds of thousands of distinct CDR3 sequences, under 15% observed once, and the top ten hold about 22%. Material: PBMCs or a T cell subset sorted from them (not recorded which). All receptors come from a man aged 18 to 29 who had mild COVID-19 (a few samples of this study predate the infection). Cell type and time point are not known.

The chain couples TRBV7-9 to TRBJ2-7; D is ambiguous. The CDR3 contains 13 residues. Trimming removed 10 bases from V and 4 bases from J, with 17 bases in between. CDR1 is SEHNR and CDR2 is FQNEAQ in the germline V gene (reference sequence). Here the CDR3 reads CATIGCAGYEQYV. CDR3 bases: TGTGCCACTATAGGGTGCGCCGGGTACGAGCAGTACGTC.

This chain joins TRBV4-3 and TRBJ2-3; no firm D call. Germline values: CDR1 LGHNA, CDR2 YSLEER. This CDR3 is 15 amino acids long. V lost 1 base and J lost 0, with 8 bases in between. The CDR3 here is CASSQGYSSTDTQYF. CDR3 DNA: TGCGCCAGCAGCCAAGGGTATTCCAGCACAGATACGCAGTATTTT.

The rearrangement links TRBV5-1 to TRBJ1-2, with D tentatively TRBD1 (5 bases). The germline CDR1 and CDR2 sequences are SGHRS and YFSETQ. The V and J ends lost 2 bases and 3 bases respectively, with 8 bases between them. This CDR3 is 13 amino acids long. The CDR3 sequence: CASSLGEHYGYTF. DNA of the CDR3: TGCGCCAGCAGCTTAGGGGAACACTATGGCTACACCTTC.

In its sample, this clonotype was seen a few times. The chain couples TRBV19 to TRBJ1-5; D gene ambiguous. In germline, CDR1 is LNHDA, CDR2 SQIVND (reference sequence). The length of the CDR3 is 12 residues. V lost 5 bases and J 5 bases, leaving 7 bases between the germline ends. For the CDR3, the DNA is TGTGCCAGTAGTGAGATATATCAGCCCCAGCATTTT. This translates into CASSEIYQPQHF.

The chain is built from TRBV20-1 and TRBJ2-5; TRBD2 matches 9 bases. Trimming removed 5 bases from V and 1 base from J; junction bases left unmatched: 5. The CDR3 consists of 14 residues. Germline lookup yields CDR1 DFQATT and CDR2 SNEGSKA (reference sequence). Written as DNA, the CDR3 is TGCAGTGCTCCGCGGGGGGGTCTCCAAGAGACCCAGTACTTC. Translating gives CSAPRGGLQETQYF.

The gene calls are TRBV10-3 and TRBJ2-7; no firm D call. The germline gives CDR1 ENHRY, CDR2 SYGVKD. Trimming stripped 3 bases from V and 2 bases from J, with 8 bases between. The CDR3 is 13 residues long. CDR3 protein: CAISEREAYEQYF. DNA for the CDR3: TGTGCCATCAGTGAAAGGGAAGCCTACGAGCAGTACTTC.

The rearrangement links TRBV7-6 to TRBJ2-3; D may be TRBD2 (6 bases). The CDR3 runs 15 residues. CDR1 SGHVS and CDR2 FNYEAQ come from the germline V gene. Deletions cut 0 bases from V and 2 bases from J, with 9 bases between. The CDR3 here is CASSLAGGVTDTQYF. Written as DNA, the CDR3 is TGTGCCAGCAGCTTAGCGGGGGGAGTCACAGATACGCAGTATTTT.

The V and J genes are TRBV4-3 and TRBJ2-3, with a possible D match to TRBD2 (5 bases). CDR1 and CDR2 from the germline V gene are LGHNA and YSLEER. The CDR3 extends over 16 amino acids. The V end lost 0 bases, the J end lost 0 bases, and 10 bases lay between the germline ends. The CDR3 region is CASSQEDGGSTDTQYF. As DNA, the CDR3 is TGCGCCAGCAGCCAAGAAGATGGAGGTAGCACAGATACGCAGTATTTT.

CDR3 DNA: TGTGCCAGCAGCTCTCAGGGGGCGCAGACCGGGGAGCTGTTTTTT. The encoded protein is CASSSQGAQTGELFF. The chain joins TRBV7-3 to TRBJ2-2, with 8 bases lining up with TRBD1. V shed 4 bases and J 5 bases; nucleotides not matched to a gene: 6. The CDR3 is made up of 15 amino acids. The germline V gene has CDR1 SGHTA and CDR2 FQGTGA.

There are a few counts of this clonotype. The chain recombines TRBV6-1 with TRBJ2-2; D is undetermined. Per germline, CDR1 MNHNS and CDR2 SASEGT. Trimming removed 3 bases at V and 2 bases at J, with 13 bases between. The length of the CDR3 is 16 residues. The CDR3, as DNA: TGTGCCAGCAGTGACTTCACTACCCAAAACACCGGGGAGCTGTTTTTT. It is translated as CASSDFTTQNTGELFF.

This sequence joins TRBV7-2 and TRBJ2-1, with D unclear. This CDR3 has 14 amino acids. The germline V and J ends were trimmed by 2 bases and 8 bases, with 13 bases remaining between them. Per the germline V gene, CDR1 is SGHTA and CDR2 is FQGNSA. CDR3 in amino acids: CASSLTAVKDEQFF. CDR3 nucleotides: TGTGCCAGCAGCTTAACGGCGGTTAAGGATGAGCAGTTCTTC.

This clonotype was counted only a few times. The rearrangement uses TRBV11-2 and TRBJ1-2, with D tentatively TRBD1 (5 bases). This CDR3 spans 15 amino acids. The germline V gene has CDR1 SGHAT and CDR2 FQNNGV. Trimming removed 0 bases from V and 8 bases from J, with 16 bases in between. The CDR3 nucleotides read TGTGCCAGCAGCTTAGAGCCGGGACGGGTTTTGGGCTACACCTTC. Protein: CASSLEPGRVLGYTF.

The chain uses TRBV5-5 and TRBJ2-5; D is unresolved. The CDR3 is made up of 16 amino acids. Trimming removed 4 bases at V and 2 bases at J, with 18 bases between. Germline V gene lookup returns CDR1 SGHKS and CDR2 YYEKEE (reference sequence). The CDR3 DNA follows: TGTGCCAGCAGCACCGCCCGGGCGAGAATTCAAGAGACCCAGTACTTC. Residues: CASSTARARIQETQYF. Together with reference TRBV5-5 and TRBJ2-5, the CDR3 gives the full variable domain: DAGVTQSPTHLIKTRGQQVTLRCSPISGHKSVSWYQQVLGQGPQFIFQYYEKEERGRGNFPDRFSARQFPNYSSELNVNALLLGDSALYLCASSTARARIQETQYFGPGTRLLVL.

This clonotype occurred a few times. The chain links TRBV20-1 to TRBJ1-4; D gene uncertain. V lost 3 bases, J lost 7 bases, and 18 bases lay in between. The CDR3 has 15 residues. The V gene's germline CDR1 is DFQATT and CDR2 SNEGSKA (reference sequence). DNA for the CDR3: TGCAGTGCTAGGGGCAACACCCCGCGGGGTGAAAAACTGTTTTTT. Translating it yields CSARGNTPRGEKLFF.

This clonotype occurred a few times. This chain uses TRBV20-1 with TRBJ2-5, with 13 bases fitting TRBD2. Unmatched junction bases numbered 7, after V lost 0 bases and J lost 3 bases. Germline V lookup: CDR1 DFQATT, CDR2 SNEGSKA (reference sequence). This CDR3 region has 17 residues. CDR3 protein: CSARDPSGTSGEETQYF. CDR3 DNA: TGCAGTGCTAGAGACCCAAGCGGGACTAGCGGGGAAGAGACCCAGTACTTC.

The chain employs TRBV7-9 and TRBJ1-1; D remains ambiguous. CDR3 length: 14 amino acids. V lost 5 bases and J 5 bases, leaving 15 bases between the germline ends. Germline V lookup: CDR1 SEHNR, CDR2 FQNEAQ (reference sequence). DNA of the CDR3: TGTGCCAGCAGCCCCCCCCAGTCGGGAACTGAAGCTTTCTTT. Residues: CASSPPQSGTEAFF.

This sequence joins TRBV20-1 and TRBJ2-3; 11 bases fit TRBD2. CDR1 DFQATT and CDR2 SNEGSKA come from the germline V gene (reference sequence). The length of the CDR3 is 15 residues. Trimming at V came to 0 bases and at J to 4 bases, leaving 3 bases not matched to a gene. The CDR3 DNA sequence: TGCAGTGCTAGAGATCGACTAGCGGGGCCAGATACGCAGTATTTT. Protein sequence: CSARDRLAGPDTQYF.

This clonotype was seen a few times. The chain combines TRBV5-1 with TRBJ1-1, with D possibly being TRBD1 (5 bases). The CDR3 contains 15 residues. The germline CDR1 and CDR2 sequences are SGHRS and YFSETQ. V shed 4 bases and J shed 4 bases, with 17 bases lying between them. CDR3 bases: TGCGCCAGCAGCGCCCAGTCAGGGATGGGCACTGAAGCTTTCTTT. It is translated as CASSAQSGMGTEAFF.

The V and J genes are TRBV20-1 and TRBJ2-2; 10 nucleotides line up with TRBD2. Germline V CDR1 and CDR2: DFQATT, SNEGSKA (reference sequence). V lost 5 bases to trimming and J lost 5 bases; unmatched junction nucleotides: 8. The CDR3 extends over 15 amino acids. CDR3 protein: CSAPDSSGSTGELFF. The CDR3 region has the DNA TGCAGTGCTCCCGACTCTAGCGGGAGTACCGGGGAGCTGTTTTTT.

The chain joins TRBV4-1 to TRBJ2-7; 9 bases match TRBD1. CDR3 length: 14 amino acids. With 0 bases clipped from V and 3 bases from J, the junction kept 0 bases outside the gene matches. The germline CDR1 and CDR2 sequences are MGHRA and YSYEKL. The CDR3 region is CASSQEGQGYEQYF. CDR3 DNA: TGCGCCAGCAGCCAAGAGGGACAGGGCTACGAGCAGTACTTC.

This clonotype was counted only a few times. This rearrangement joins TRBV20-1 to TRBJ2-3, with D perhaps matching TRBD2 (7 bases). Trimming took 3 bases from V and 0 from J, leaving 10 bases between them. Germline V gene sequence: CDR1 DFQATT, CDR2 SNEGSKA (reference sequence). The CDR3 extends over 14 amino acids. DNA of the CDR3: TGCAGTGCTAGTGGGGGGGCTAGCACAGATACGCAGTATTTT. Encoded protein: CSASGGASTDTQYF.

The chain recombines TRBV7-3 with TRBJ2-3; maybe TRBD2 (7 bases). CDR3 length: 17 amino acids. Germline loops: CDR1 SGHTA, CDR2 FQGTGA. The germline V and J ends were trimmed by 4 bases and 0 bases, with 17 bases remaining between them. The CDR3 is CASSSTHGGPSTDTQYF. For the CDR3, the DNA is TGTGCCAGCAGCTCCACCCACGGGGGGCCGAGCACAGATACGCAGTATTTT.

The V call is TRBV20-1, the J call TRBJ1-6; no clear D gene. Germline CDR1 reads DFQATT; CDR2 reads SNEGSKA (reference sequence). Trimming left V 0 bases short and J 9 bases short, with 9 bases between. This CDR3 has 13 residues. The CDR3 DNA follows: TGCAGTGCTAGAGATCGTAGGTTTTCACCCCTCCACTTT. Translated, it gives CSARDRRFSPLHF.

A few counts support this clonotype. The V and J genes are TRBV28 and TRBJ2-1; D possibly matches TRBD1 or TRBD2 (5 bases each). CDR1 and CDR2 (germline): MDHEN, SYDVKM. The CDR3 is made up of 15 amino acids. The germline V and J ends were trimmed by 6 bases and 3 bases, with 15 bases remaining between them. The CDR3: CASSGAGRDYNEQFF. In DNA form, the CDR3 reads TGTGCCAGCAGCGGGGCCGGTAGAGACTACAATGAGCAGTTCTTC.

The CDR3 reads CASKSQEKEKLFF. The CDR3 DNA is TGTGCCAGTAAATCCCAGGAGAAGGAAAAACTGTTTTTT. The genes are TRBV19 and TRBJ1-4; D is unclear. Per the germline V gene, CDR1 is LNHDA and CDR2 is SQIVND (reference sequence). The CDR3 is made up of 13 amino acids. The V end was cut by 7 bases, the J end by 8 bases, with 14 bases between. The full variable domain, in which reference TRBV19 and TRBJ1-4 provide the parts outside the CDR3, is DGGITQSPKYLFRKEGQNVTLSCEQNLNHDAMYWYRQDPGQGLRLIYYSQIVNDFQKGDIAEGYSVSREKKESFPLTVTSAQKNPTAFYLCASKSQEKEKLFFGSGTQLSVL.

The genes are TRBV10-3 and TRBJ2-7; D might be TRBD1 (6 bases). The CDR3 is made up of 14 amino acids. Deletions cut 2 bases from V and 2 bases from J, with 10 bases between. The germline V gene has CDR1 ENHRY and CDR2 SYGVKD. The CDR3 loop is CAISELGTTYEQYF. DNA of the CDR3: TGTGCCATCAGTGAGCTCGGGACAACCTACGAGCAGTACTTC.

This clonotype was recorded many times. This sequence joins TRBV7-2 and TRBJ2-4, with 7 positions matching TRBD2. CDR1 and CDR2 from the germline V gene are SGHTA and FQGNSA. V shed 3 bases, J shed 10 bases, and the junction held 6 bases outside the gene matches. The CDR3 length is 13 residues. In DNA form, the CDR3 reads TGTGCCAGCAGCTTGTCCGGGACTACAATTCAGTACTTC. It codes for CASSLSGTTIQYF.

This clonotype has more than one count but fewer than ten. The CDR3: CASSPSGRFAYNEQFF. Here the CDR3 DNA reads TGTGCCAGCAGCCCCTCCGGGAGATTCGCCTACAATGAGCAGTTCTTC. The V and J genes are TRBV4-2 and TRBJ2-1, with TRBD2 as a possible D gene (6 bases). This CDR3 has 16 amino acids. Between the trimmed V and J ends, which lost 4 bases and 2 bases, there was a span of 15 bases. Germline V lookup: CDR1 LGHNA, CDR2 YNFKEQ.